The 10 T cell receptor beta chains below all came from one sample that was sequenced in a study of OX40 agonist ivuxolimab in advanced cancers. Sequenced by immunoSEQ multiplex PCR; TCRdb stores in-frame clones only, minus some. The sample comprises several thousand clones, roughly 76% of which are singletons, and around 70% rests with the top ten. Sequencing was performed on CD4+ or CD8+ T cells sorted from blood, taken in a trial of the OX40 agonist ivuxolimab. Every receptor here comes from an adult with an advanced solid tumor such as melanoma, head and neck, liver or kidney cancer.

This chain joins TRBV30 and TRBJ2-5; unclear D gene. With 4 bases removed from V and 5 bases from J, the gap between germline ends came to 8 bases. Germline V gene data show CDR1 as GTSNPN and CDR2 as SVGIG (reference sequence). CDR3 length equals 11 residues. The CDR3 spells CAWTAGETQYF. The CDR3 nucleotides read TGTGCCTGGACCGCCGGGGAGACCCAGTACTTC.

With respect to this clone: Other nucleotide sequences from this sample produce the same CDR3. The V and J genes are TRBV6-1 and TRBJ1-3; D is unresolved. V was trimmed by 1 base and J by 0 bases, leaving 7 bases between them. The CDR3 is 15 amino acids. Per the germline V gene, CDR1 is MNHNS and CDR2 is SASEGT. CDR3 coding DNA: TGTGCCAGCAGTGAAGATCGGAACTCTGGAAACACCATATATTTT. This sequence encodes CASSEDRNSGNTIYF.

The V call is TRBV29-1, the J call TRBJ1-1; D is ambiguous. V was clipped by 4 bases and J by 2 bases, with 2 bases between them. The CDR3 runs 10 residues. Germline V gives CDR1 SQVTM, CDR2 ANQGSEA. CDR3 sequence reads: CSVGNTEAFF. The CDR3 nucleotides read TGCAGCGTTGGCAACACTGAAGCTTTCTTT.

V usage is TRBV6-6 and J usage is TRBJ2-7, with 10 nucleotides matching TRBD1. V shed 4 bases and J 3 bases; nucleotides not matched to a gene: 9. CDR3 length: 16 amino acids. The V gene's germline CDR1 is MNHNY and CDR2 SVGAGI (reference sequence). The CDR3 DNA reads as TGTGCCAGCAGTTCCCGGGACAGGGGTCGGAGCTACGAGCAGTACTTC. Translation gives CASSSRDRGRSYEQYF.

The chain recombines TRBV28 with TRBJ2-7, with D perhaps TRBD2 (5 bases). Germline CDR1 and CDR2: MDHEN and SYDVKM. V shed 6 bases and J shed 3 bases, with 12 bases lying between them. The CDR3 has 13 amino acids. The CDR3 region has the DNA TGTGCCAGCAGCCATCGGGGAGTCTACGAGCAGTACTTC. It specifies CASSHRGVYEQYF.

The chain carries TRBV4-2 and TRBJ2-7; TRBD1 agrees at 8 bases. CDR3 size: 15 residues. CDR1 is LGHNA, CDR2 YNFKEQ, per germline. The V segment lost 3 bases and the J segment 6 bases; nucleotides outside the gene matches: 10. The CDR3 nucleotides are TGTGCCAGCAGCCAGGGTGGGACAGGTTGGCGCGAGCAGTACTTC. Its protein is CASSQGGTGWREQYF.

The table lists this clone with a count of one. The chain has TRBV28 and TRBJ2-3; 9 nucleotides match TRBD1. The junction had 3 bases not matched to a gene; V was cut back by 4 bases and J by 1 base. Per the germline V gene, CDR1 is MDHEN and CDR2 is SYDVKM. The CDR3 totals 15 residues. The chain's CDR3 is CASSSRDRGTDTQYF. The DNA for the CDR3 is TGTGCCAGCAGTTCCCGGGACAGGGGCACAGATACGCAGTATTTT. The full variable domain, in which reference TRBV28 and TRBJ2-3 provide the parts outside the CDR3, is DVKVTQSSRYLVKRTGEKVFLECVQDMDHENMFWYRQDPGLGLRLIYFSYDVKMKEKGDIPEGYSVSREKKERFSLILESASTNQTSMYLCASSSRDRGTDTQYFGPGTRLTVL.

V gene TRBV6-5 combines with J gene TRBJ1-1, with a weak D call TRBD1 (6 bases). V dropped 6 bases and J dropped 4 bases, with 9 bases sitting between them. The CDR3 sequence is 12 residues long. The V gene's germline CDR1 is MNHEY and CDR2 SVGAGI. CDR3 sequence (DNA): TGTGCCAGCAGGACACAGGGCACTGAAGCTTTCTTT. Encoded protein: CASRTQGTEAFF.

The chain combines TRBV2 with TRBJ2-1; a possible D gene is TRBD1 (6 bases). V gave up 7 bases and J gave up 2 bases, with 9 bases separating them. The CDR3 totals 13 residues. Germline V CDR1 and CDR2: SNHLY, FYNNEI. The CDR3 protein is CASKTGPYNEQFF. For the CDR3, the DNA is TGTGCCAGCAAAACAGGGCCCTACAATGAGCAGTTCTTC. Complete variable domain (other parts from reference TRBV2 and TRBJ2-1): EPEVTQTPSHQVTQMGQEVILRCVPISNHLYFYWYRQILGQKVEFLVSFYNNEISEKSEIFDDQFSVERPDGSNFTLKIRSTKLEDSAMYFCASKTGPYNEQFFGPGTRLTVL.

The chain uses TRBV2 and TRBJ2-5; tentatively, D is TRBD2 (5 bases). Germline CDR1 is SNHLY and CDR2 is FYNNEI. The CDR3 loop spans 13 amino acids. V was shortened by 6 bases and J by 3 bases, with 11 bases between the two germline ends. This chain's CDR3 is CASRGVGEETQYF. The CDR3 nucleotides are TGTGCCAGCAGGGGAGTTGGGGAAGAGACCCAGTACTTC.